The rows below give T cell receptor beta chains drawn from one sample of a study of cytomegalovirus exposure and HLA in healthy donors. Repertoires were generated with immunoSEQ multiplex PCR, while TCRdb's copy carries only in-frame clones and drops some. The sample has approximately 200,000 clones; around 77% are singletons. The material sequenced was PBMCs. The receptors shown here come from a man aged 25 to 40 in good health and CMV-seronegative. Both conserved end residues are part of each CDR3. The order of the fields is J gene, D gene, V gene, CDR3 protein. The D gene is left open where the match is weak.

TRBJ2-1,TRBD2,TRBV19,CASRKTSGSWYNEQFF
TRBJ2-7,TRBD1,TRBV19,CASRTQAGGSYEQYF
TRBJ2-2,TRBD2,TRBV27,CASSTLADLPAGELFF
TRBJ2-7,TRBD2,TRBV29-1,CSVEGGLGSYEQYF
TRBJ2-3,-,TRBV7-9,CASSLDSGADTQYF
TRBJ1-4,TRBD1,TRBV5-1,CASSLGTGVYEKLFF
TRBJ2-2,-,TRBV5-6,CASSLNMAGKQSNTGELFF
TRBJ1-5,-,TRBV7-6,CASSLQGKQPQHF
TRBJ2-6,TRBD1,TRBV6-4,CASSGQGGANVLTF
TRBJ2-4,TRBD1,TRBV15,CATSRVRTGFNIQYF
TRBJ1-2,TRBD1,TRBV25-1,CASSDPGGIIGYTF
TRBJ2-2,-,TRBV6-1,CASRPGHNTGELFF
TRBJ2-1,TRBD2,TRBV15,CATSRVGGAGGGSYNEQFF
TRBJ2-3,-,TRBV10-1,CASSDRSAQDTQYF
TRBJ1-3,-,TRBV9,CASSVEGDSNTIYF
TRBJ1-3,-,TRBV6-1,CASRVGGSGNTIYF
TRBJ1-3,-,TRBV2,CASSISGSGNTIYF
TRBJ1-4,-,TRBV27,CASSRYNEKLFF
TRBJ2-3,TRBD1,TRBV5-1,CASSADRNTDTQYF
TRBJ2-5,-,TRBV5-4,CASSSRGGQETQYF
TRBJ2-5,-,TRBV11-3,CASSPEPGHNQETQYF
TRBJ2-7,TRBD1,TRBV27,CASSLWGQTPLHEQYF
TRBJ1-4,TRBD1,TRBV9,CASSVSQGARNEKLFF
TRBJ1-1,-,TRBV27,CASSDWREAFF
TRBJ2-1,TRBD2,TRBV28,CASSLSRGLAGASSYNEQFF
TRBJ1-1,-,TRBV9,CASSVAYPGMNTEAFF
TRBJ2-7,-,TRBV6-1,CASSSYRGEQYF
TRBJ2-2,TRBD2,TRBV2,CASTPSGRGTGELFF
TRBJ2-5,-,TRBV7-9,CASSLGDTQETQYF
TRBJ1-2,TRBD1,TRBV6-5,CASSSQGRYGYTF
TRBJ2-3,TRBD2,TRBV4-1,CASSHPRLATLVDTQYF
TRBJ2-1,TRBD2,TRBV5-1,CASSLARTSGIYNEQFF
TRBJ2-3,TRBD2,TRBV9,CASSVDSGGTDTQYF
TRBJ1-1,-,TRBV25-1,CASSEFQDITEAFF
TRBJ2-7,TRBD1,TRBV4-1,CASSQATPAGGAGHEQYF
TRBJ2-1,-,TRBV29-1,CSGYGGVDEQFF
TRBJ1-1,TRBD1,TRBV7-9,CASRSGTGELGTEAFF
TRBJ1-3,-,TRBV6-5,CASSYPPGGENTIYF
TRBJ1-4,-,TRBV5-1,CASSWGRTNEKLFF
TRBJ1-5,-,TRBV10-3,CAIGSDSNQPQHF
TRBJ2-7,TRBD1,TRBV5-1,CASTFTGTGPYEQYF
TRBJ2-5,TRBD2,TRBV7-9,CASSLGGLAGQETQYF
TRBJ2-7,TRBD2,TRBV13,CASSGPLVAGYEQYF
TRBJ2-5,-,TRBV7-9,CASSPAGETQYF
TRBJ1-4,-,TRBV28,CASSPRWGHEKLFF
TRBJ1-4,-,TRBV28,CASFVREGEKLFF
TRBJ2-1,-,TRBV7-6,CASSLLSGQYNEQFF
TRBJ1-1,-,TRBV5-1,CASSLEARNTEAFF
TRBJ2-3,TRBD2,TRBV27,CASSELAGVYDTQYF
TRBJ2-2,TRBD2,TRBV18,CASSPELAGVTGELFF